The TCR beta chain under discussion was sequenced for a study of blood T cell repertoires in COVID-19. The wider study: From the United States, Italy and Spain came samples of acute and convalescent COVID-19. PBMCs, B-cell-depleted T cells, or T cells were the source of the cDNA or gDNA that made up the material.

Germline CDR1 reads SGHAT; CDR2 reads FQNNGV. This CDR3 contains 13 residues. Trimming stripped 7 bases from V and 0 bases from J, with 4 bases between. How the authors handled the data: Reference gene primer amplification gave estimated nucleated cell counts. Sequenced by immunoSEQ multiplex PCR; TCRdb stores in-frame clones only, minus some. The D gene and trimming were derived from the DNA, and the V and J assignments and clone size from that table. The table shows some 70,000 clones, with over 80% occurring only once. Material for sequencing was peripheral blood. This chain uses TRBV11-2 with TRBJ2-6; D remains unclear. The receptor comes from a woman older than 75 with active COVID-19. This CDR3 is CASIISGANVLTF. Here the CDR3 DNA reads TGTGCCAGCATCATCTCTGGGGCCAACGTCCTGACTTTC. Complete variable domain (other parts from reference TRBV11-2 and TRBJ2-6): EAGVAQSPRYKIIEKRQSVAFWCNPISGHATLYWYQQILGQGPKLLIQFQNNGVVDDSQLPKDRFSAERLKGVDSTLKIQPAKLEDSAVYLCASIISGANVLTFGAGSRLTVL.